The T cell receptor (beta chain) under discussion was sequenced for a study of technical replicates of blood from a few donors. This table comes from immunoSEQ multiplex PCR, and its TCRdb copy is limited to in-frame clones, with some not included. Of roughly 87,000 clones in the sample, 90% to 95% were seen once. CDR1 and CDR2 from the germline V gene are MNHEY and SMNVEV (reference sequence). The germline V and J ends were trimmed by 6 bases and 2 bases, with 15 bases remaining between them. The CDR3 is 15 amino acids. Sequencing input: T cells isolated from PBMCs. The chain has TRBV27 and TRBJ2-3; tentatively, D is TRBD2 (5 bases). This TCR was recovered from a human donor in good health. CDR3: CASRLEGYYTDTQYF. For the CDR3, the DNA is TGTGCCAGCAGACTTGAGGGCTACTACACAGATACGCAGTATTTT.